This TCR beta chain was captured by sequencing in a study of cytomegalovirus exposure and HLA in healthy donors. Germline V CDR1 and CDR2: SGHRS, YFSETQ. Unmatched junction bases numbered 6, after V lost 4 bases and J lost 2 bases. CDR3 length equals 15 residues. Vbeta (60) and Jbeta (13) primers were used in the PCR. Measured with immunoSEQ multiplex PCR; TCRdb has only the in-frame clones, and not every one. The sample consists of around 150,000 clones, 70% to 85% of them appearing once. This clonotype was sampled from a man aged 45-65 years in good health and CMV-seropositive. The specimen sequenced was PBMCs. The chain employs TRBV5-1 and TRBJ2-3; 8 bases match TRBD1. CDR3 sequence: CASSTGQGNTDTQYF. In DNA form, the CDR3 reads TGCGCCAGCAGCACCGGACAGGGCAACACAGATACGCAGTATTTT.